This T cell receptor (beta chain) was identified in a study of post-analysis software for immune sequencing data (dated by TCRdb to between 2015 and 2017). Notes on the research overall: Relapsing-remitting, secondary progressive and progressive-relapsing multiple sclerosis were recorded as disease courses, and subtype annotation was lacking for some patients. A subset of samples was prepared in parallel using single-end sample barcoding, then pooled and co-amplified after Illumina adapter ligation. The patient repertoires were set against 10 to 11 previously published healthy control repertoires from donors whose ages ranged from roughly 6 to 27 years.

Results the study describes overall, beyond this receptor: Significantly lower normalized Chao1 diversity was found in multiple sclerosis patients than in controls, suggesting substantial peripheral T-cell clonal expansion. The multiple sclerosis patient group was slightly younger than the control group. Strong co-clustering of samples prepared in the same batch was shown by direct clustering with F measure, prompting a batch-effect correction. Significantly higher frequencies in patients than in controls were found for roughly five TRBV segments, including TRBV5-6, TRBV5-1 and TRBV20-1.

Libraries were made using PCR. The sequencing machine was an Illumina HiSeq 2500. To reduce PCR and sequencing biases, unique molecular identifiers were incorporated into the TCR beta cDNA libraries. Per 1 to 10 million input T cells, some 500,000 cDNA molecules were obtained, such that each molecule approximated one T cell. The patient libraries were prepared and sequenced using the same protocol as the earlier healthy control dataset. Samples belonging to the same batch were prepared together, multiplexed and sequenced on a shared HiSeq lane. As for the authors' bioinformatics: Raw barcoded reads were processed with MIGEC, and single-read molecular identifier groups were discarded before consensus assembly and CDR3 extraction. Clonotype tables were post-analysed with VDJtools, normalizing diversity by down-sampling all datasets to the smallest sample size. In repertoire overlap clustering, CDR3 amino acid sequences, but not nucleotide sequences, were matched to correct batch-related cross-sample contamination. The public reads were run again by TCRdb, first through fastp at Q25 and then through MiXCR, and only productive beta chains were kept. Entries that share a CDR3 protein sequence are merged under the most common genes and DNA. Clone size and V and J calls follow TCRdb, not the original study. Across this sample there are about 540,000 distinct CDR3 sequences, with 34% seen only once. Jointly, the top ten make up 4.5% to 7.5% of the sample.

Including cysteine and phenylalanine, the CDR3 has 16 amino acids. Only the CDR3 region is kept as DNA, spanning 48 bases read in frame from base 1. Trimming leaves V shorter by 6 bases and J shorter by 0 bases, with the junction holding 6 bases beyond the gene matches. As encoded in the germline V gene (reference sequence), CDR1 is MNHNY while CDR2 is SVGAGI. Notes on this clonotype: There is no known antigen for this receptor. No base-level quality is on record; no much larger clone is a single base apart.

To demonstrate the VDJtools post-analysis software, the study profiled TCR beta repertoires from the peripheral blood of some 13 young patients with multiple sclerosis. The multiple sclerosis patients were children and adolescents ranging in age from roughly 6 to 15 years. The TCR originated in a girl aged 2-17 years with multiple sclerosis. Input material: blood. This chain joins TRBV6-6 to TRBJ2-5; 11 central nucleotides agree with TRBD2. The CDR3 region reads CASSYGTSGYQETQYF. The DNA is TGTGCCAGCAGCTATGGGACTAGCGGTTACCAAGAGACCCAGTACTTC.